The T cell receptor (beta chain) under discussion was sequenced for a study of T cells after posttransplantation cyclophosphamide. This clone has at least ten counts. Its antigen is not known. Findings of the study overall: Blood and skin or GI T cell repertoires showed limited TRB overlap. Donor-recipient repertoire similarity was low at 1-2 months, rising over year one.

Profiling relied on immunoSEQ multiplex PCR, and the TCRdb table lists in-frame clones only, not all of them. Observed in the sample are roughly 25,000 clones, none of them singletons. The germline V and J ends were trimmed by 3 bases and 1 base, with 9 bases remaining between them. The CDR3 spans 14 residues. Germline loops: CDR1 MGHDK, CDR2 SYGVNS. Treatment was busulfan-fludarabine conditioning, a marrow graft, and cyclophosphamide on days +3 and +4. V and J are TRBV25-1 and TRBJ1-1; tentatively, D is TRBD1 (5 bases). The TCR was taken from a young adult male patient who received an allogeneic stem cell transplant from a related donor, was CMV-positive, and had no GVHD. The T cells may partly be graft donor cells. Sequences were derived from PBMCs, sampled after allogeneic stem cell transplant with posttransplant cyclophosphamide. The CDR3 protein is CASSESRENTEAFF. The CDR3 DNA sequence: TGTGCCAGCAGTGAGAGCAGGGAGAACACTGAAGCTTTCTTT.